A selection of T cell receptor beta chains follows, all from one sample in a study of blood T cell repertoires in COVID-19. The protocol was immunoSEQ multiplex PCR, while the TCRdb copy is restricted to in-frame clones and leaves out a portion. The sample lists tens of thousands of clones, around 87% occurring once. The specimen was peripheral blood. The origin of the receptors is a woman of 80 years or more with COVID-19, enrolled during active disease. Both conserved end residues are trimmed from each CDR3.

cdr3_length,j_call,v_call,cdr3_aa
15,TRBJ1-6,TRBV7-9,ASSFSAGTGVSSPLH
13,TRBJ1-5,TRBV27,ASSPGQISNQPQH
13,TRBJ2-2,TRBV5-4,ASSPNREATGELF
13,TRBJ2-7,TRBV5-1,ASSAAGGDWDEQY
13,TRBJ2-3,TRBV6-1,ASSEGGGTTDTQY
10,TRBJ2-7,TRBV7-8,ASSLSGGEQY
12,TRBJ2-7,TRBV5-1,ASSLEDRGGEQY
15,TRBJ2-7,TRBV5-1,ASSLGQGRPSPYEQY
11,TRBJ1-2,TRBV2,ASSEGVNYGYT
9,TRBJ2-7,TRBV2,ASSVNYEQY
13,TRBJ1-5,TRBV7-2,ASSLGQSSNQPQH
14,TRBJ1-3,TRBV5-1,ASSLATAGAGNTIY
14,TRBJ2-3,TRBV3-1/TRBV3-2,ASSQGVAGGANTQY
12,TRBJ2-7,TRBV10-1,ASSESVQGYEQY
12,TRBJ2-5,TRBV11-2,ASSLGSGMGTQY
13,TRBJ1-2,TRBV3-1/TRBV3-2,ASSQEGTGGHGYT
11,TRBJ2-1,TRBV5-1,ASSPGTSNEQF
14,TRBJ1-5,TRBV30,AWSRPGTGKHQPQH
12,TRBJ2-2,TRBV19,ASSTAGGTGELF
15,TRBJ2-3,TRBV2,ASNRPGLAGGTDTQY
12,TRBJ1-6,TRBV11-3,ASSLGGENSPLH
14,TRBJ2-1,TRBV25-1,ASTGRGQFRINEQF
12,TRBJ2-1,TRBV7-2,ASSFGTPDNEQF
11,TRBJ2-7,TRBV6-5,ASTSGRSYEQY
15,TRBJ1-2,TRBV18,ASSPFFGGQGNFGYT
11,TRBJ1-1,TRBV6-2/TRBV6-3,ASSYGQGGEAF
10,TRBJ1-1,TRBV25-1,ASRGTVTEAF
14,TRBJ2-3,TRBV27,ASSRRQGMNTDTQY
12,TRBJ1-2,TRBV9,ASSQGSSVYGYT
14,TRBJ2-2,TRBV3-1/TRBV3-2,ASSQKGALNTGELF
12,TRBJ2-1,TRBV5-1,ASSDGNSYNEQF
12,TRBJ2-3,TRBV6-5,ASILAGGTDTQY
11,TRBJ1-1,TRBV12-3/TRBV12-4,ASSPGGFTEAF
14,TRBJ2-5,TRBV24-1,ATSDLGQGVCETQY
14,TRBJ2-6,TRBV9,ASSEYLSSGANVLT
12,TRBJ1-1,TRBV10-2,ASRTGERIPEAF
11,TRBJ2-7,TRBV3-1/TRBV3-2,ASSLSPGFEQY
13,TRBJ1-6,TRBV18,ASSPDRLYNSPLH
13,TRBJ2-2,TRBV2,ASSEYRGRTGELF
11,TRBJ2-7,TRBV12-3/TRBV12-4,ASSSTGSYEQY
17,TRBJ2-6,TRBV3-1/TRBV3-2,ASSPGWTGAFSGANVLT
13,TRBJ2-2,TRBV2,ASRGRQGGTGELF
10,TRBJ1-1,TRBV12-3/TRBV12-4,ASSPFRGEAF